This TCR beta chain emerged from a study of blood T cell repertoires in COVID-19 (dated by TCRdb to 2018 to 2020). Regarding the research as a whole: The collaborator samples originated in the United States, Italy and Spain and spanned the acute and convalescent phases of COVID-19. The material from the prospective study consisted of cDNA or gDNA derived from T cells, B-cell-depleted T cells, or PBMCs. The dataset comprised deeply sampled blood TCRbeta repertoires from subjects exposed to, actively infected with, or recovered from COVID-19. The repertoires were released in a freely available public database meant as a resource for research on the immune response to SARS-CoV-2. The samples were drawn from two sources: the first 160 participants of the ongoing ImmuneRACE study, and over 1,000 subjects contributed by 6 global collaborators. Sample metadata almost always included a de-identified subject ID, COVID-19 status, age in years and sex. Where HLA class I and class II types were available, the types were taken from metadata supplied by the sample provider, not from assay-based typing.

Broad study findings and their caveats: The quantity of clinical and demographic metadata differed by source and by participant and was supplied without curation.

Participants in the prospective study were aged about 18 to 95 years, lived in about two dozen United States geographic areas, and enrolled through a virtual design. In the prospective study, participants were assigned to cohorts based on the clinical history participants reported in a screening survey and a study questionnaire. Recovered participants in ImmuneRACE Cohort 3 were defined by two consecutive negative NP/OP PCR tests, clearance by a healthcare professional, or resolution of symptoms. Mobile phlebotomists in the prospective study collected whole blood, serum and a nasopharyngeal or oropharyngeal swab from every participant. Participants in the prospective study had the option to provide additional blood draws and questionnaires over a roughly 2-month period. Before DNA extraction, prospective study blood samples were shipped either frozen or at room temperature. TCRbeta CDR3 regions were amplified from genomic DNA using the immunoSEQ Assay, a bias-controlled multiplex PCR. As for the authors' bioinformatics: The number of nucleated cells in each sample was estimated from the amplification of reference gene primers within the assay. To quantify the absolute abundance of each unique TCRbeta CDR3 rearrangement, sequence reads were collapsed and filtered. For each sample, productive Simpson clonality was calculated as the square root of Simpson's diversity index over productive rearrangements. The table was pulled from immuneACCESS by TCRdb, which kept in-frame rearrangements only. Such tables lose some clones; where checked, under half of the loss comes from unresolved V genes, and the rest has no known cause. For V, J and clone size, that table is used; D and trimming come from the DNA. A total of about 370,000 clones appear in this sample, roughly nine tenths of them only once. Roughly 0.99% of the sample rests with the top ten.

Concerning this clone: Its target antigen remains unknown. Per-nucleotide qualities are absent, and no much larger clonotype sits a single base away.

Material: PBMCs or T cells enriched from blood (not recorded which). This TCR was recovered from a man aged 18-30 years who had recovered from COVID-19.

The sequence in DNA is TGTGCCAGCAGCCAAGTCTTATCGGGAAACACCATATATTTT. Translated, this is CASSQVLSGNTIYF. The chain was built from TRBV4-2 and TRBJ1-3; the D gene lacks a confident call. The CDR3 covers 14 residues, taking in both the cysteine and the phenylalanine. The retained sequence is limited to the CDR3, 42 bases, with the frame set at the first base. The germline V gene encodes CDR1 LGHNA and CDR2 YNFKEQ. The trim is 1 base for V and 4 bases for J, with a gap of 8 bases between the germline ends.